This TCR beta chain was found in a study of blood T cell repertoires in COVID-19. Study context: The origin of the acute and convalescent COVID-19 samples was the United States, Italy and Spain.

Per the original data handling: Estimation of nucleated cell counts was performed using reference gene primer amplification. This table comes from immunoSEQ multiplex PCR, and its TCRdb copy is limited to in-frame clones, with some not included. Clone size and V and J calls were adopted from that table, with D and trimming inferred from the DNA. Among 150,000 to 250,000 clones, roughly 77% were seen once, and the ten largest hold 5.5% to 7%. While infection was still active, Seattle patients were enrolled and then followed longitudinally. The origin of this receptor is a woman aged 40-49 years with COVID-19, enrolled during active disease. Material for sequencing was peripheral blood.

The CDR3 sequence is CASSQGAGPNQPQHF. In DNA, the CDR3 is TGTGCCAGCAGCCAAGGGGCGGGACCTAATCAGCCCCAGCATTTT. The chain combines TRBV4-2 with TRBJ1-5, with D possibly TRBD1 on 5 matching bases. Trimming left V 1 base short and J 4 bases short, with 11 bases between. The CDR3 length is 15 residues. CDR1 is LGHNA, CDR2 YNFKEQ, per germline.